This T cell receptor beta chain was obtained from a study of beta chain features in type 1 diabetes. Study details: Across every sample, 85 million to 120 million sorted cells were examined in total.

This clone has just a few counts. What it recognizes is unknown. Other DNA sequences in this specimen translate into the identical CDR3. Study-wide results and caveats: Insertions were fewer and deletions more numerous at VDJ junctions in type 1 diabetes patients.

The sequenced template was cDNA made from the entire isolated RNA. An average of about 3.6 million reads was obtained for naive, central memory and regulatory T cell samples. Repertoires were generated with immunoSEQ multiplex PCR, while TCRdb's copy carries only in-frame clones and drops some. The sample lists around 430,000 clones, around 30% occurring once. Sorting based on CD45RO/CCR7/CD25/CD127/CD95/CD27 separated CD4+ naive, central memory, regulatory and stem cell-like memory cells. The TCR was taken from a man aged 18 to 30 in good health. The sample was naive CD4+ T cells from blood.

The CDR3 here is CASSRDRSSYEQYF. Here the CDR3 DNA reads TGTGCCAGCTCAAGGGACAGGAGCTCCTACGAGCAGTACTTC. The chain recombines TRBV18 with TRBJ2-7; the match to TRBD1 covers 8 bases. Germline V gives CDR1 KGHSH, CDR2 LQKENI. V lost 5 bases to trimming and J lost 0 bases; unmatched junction nucleotides: 3. The CDR3 covers 14 residues.